The clone carrying this T cell receptor (beta chain) was seen just once. This sample is drawn from a study of patients and donors after allogeneic stem cell transplantation. Germline V gene sequence: CDR1 DFQATT, CDR2 SNEGSKA (reference sequence). The length of the CDR3 is 13 residues. TCRdb itself ran the RT-PCR reads through MiXCR, one entry per CDR3 protein. The sample consists of about 230,000 distinct CDR3 sequences, roughly 13% of them appearing once. The chain joins TRBV20-1 to TRBJ1-5; the D gene is possibly TRBD1 (5 bases). The sample comprised blood, either unsorted or a sorted T cell fraction (not recorded which). The clonotype originates from a human donor who was either an allogeneic HSCT recipient or a stem cell or donor lymphocyte infusion donor (not recorded which). It is not recorded whose cells these are; they may come from a transplant donor. CDR3 sequence (DNA): TGCAGCGGAACAGGAGCGAGCAATCAGCCCCAGCATTTT. It translates to CSGTGASNQPQHF.